The 23 T cell receptor beta chains below all came from one sample that was sequenced in a study of blood T cell repertoires in COVID-19. TCRdb's table, derived via immunoSEQ multiplex PCR, lists solely in-frame clones and lacks some. The data contain over 50,000 clones, more than 60% of them singletons. Sequenced: peripheral blood. Receptors were obtained from a human donor with active or convalescent COVID-19. The donor label of this sample is uncertain.

The V and J genes are TRBV13 and TRBJ2-7, with 9 bases fitting TRBD2. The CDR3 is 14 residues long. Germline V gene lookup returns CDR1 PRHDT and CDR2 FYEKMQ (reference sequence). With V trimmed by 4 bases and J by 5 bases, 6 bases remained unmatched. The CDR3: CASSSRVAGDEQYF. The CDR3 DNA reads TGTGCCAGCAGCTCCCGGGTAGCGGGGGACGAGCAGTACTTC.

The chain employs TRBV27 and TRBJ2-2; 11 bases agree with TRBD1. The CDR3 is made up of 15 amino acids. V shed 5 bases, J shed 5 bases, and the junction held 4 bases outside the gene matches. Germline V gene lookup returns CDR1 MNHEY and CDR2 SMNVEV (reference sequence). CDR3 nucleotides: TGTGCCAGCAGTGGACAGGGGGCGCGGACCGGGGAGCTGTTTTTT. This gives the protein CASSGQGARTGELFF.

CDR3 in amino acids: CASSSTGGSGNTIYF. In DNA form, the CDR3 reads TGTGCCAGCAGCTCAACAGGGGGCTCTGGAAACACCATATATTTT. V usage is TRBV9 and J usage is TRBJ1-3; 8 bases are a match to TRBD1. With 4 bases clipped from V and 0 bases from J, the junction kept 3 bases outside the gene matches. Germline assignment: CDR1 SGDLS and CDR2 YYNGEE. This CDR3 spans 15 amino acids.

This clone was found a few times. The chain links TRBV27 to TRBJ1-6; the match to TRBD1 covers 7 bases. The J segment lost 10 bases and the V segment lost 9 bases, leaving 6 bases of the junction unmatched. The V gene's germline CDR1 is MNHEY and CDR2 SMNVEV (reference sequence). This CDR3 is 12 amino acids long. This CDR3 is CARDRDKSPLHF. Written as DNA, the CDR3 is TGTGCCAGAGACAGGGACAAGTCACCCCTCCACTTT.

This clone appeared once. The chain has TRBV5-4 and TRBJ2-5, with 15 bases aligning to TRBD2. CDR3 length: 17 amino acids. Germline V gene sequence: CDR1 SGHNT, CDR2 YYREEE (reference sequence). Germline trimming cut 4 bases from V and 6 bases from J; bases unmatched to any gene: 10. The CDR3 sequence is CASSANTGLAGGQTQYF. DNA for the CDR3: TGTGCCAGCAGCGCCAATACCGGACTAGCGGGAGGGCAGACCCAGTACTTC.

V gene TRBV5-1 combines with J gene TRBJ2-1; D ambiguous. The CDR3 covers 14 residues. From germline, CDR1 is SGHRS and CDR2 YFSETQ. The V gene lost 0 bases and the J gene lost 1 base, with 5 bases spanning the gap. The CDR3 is CASSLASSYNEQFF. As DNA, the CDR3 is TGCGCCAGCAGCTTGGCCAGTTCCTACAATGAGCAGTTCTTC.

This clone was counted a few times. The gene calls are TRBV29-1 and TRBJ1-4, with D uncertain. CDR3 length: 12 residues. V was cut by 6 bases and J by 7 bases, with 12 bases left in between. The germline V gene encodes CDR1 SQVTM and CDR2 ANQGSEA. This CDR3 is CSVAGEAEKLFF. The CDR3 coding sequence is TGCAGCGTGGCCGGGGAGGCTGAAAAACTGTTTTTT.

The V gene is TRBV10-3, the J gene TRBJ1-6; D is possibly TRBD1 (6 bases). The CDR3 spans 13 residues. Germline lookup yields CDR1 ENHRY and CDR2 SYGVKD. With 4 bases removed from V and 10 bases from J, the gap between germline ends came to 11 bases. CDR3 protein: CAISGQEESPLHF. CDR3 in DNA: TGTGCCATCAGTGGACAGGAGGAATCACCCCTCCACTTT.

The chain links TRBV12-3 or TRBV12-4 to TRBJ1-5, with D maybe TRBD1 (6 bases). CDR3 length: 13 residues. Trimming removed 6 bases at V and 4 bases at J, with 10 bases between. The CDR3 here is CASSFQGNQPQHF. CDR3 nucleotides: TGTGCCAGCAGCTTCCAGGGGAATCAGCCCCAGCATTTT.

The V call is TRBV28, the J call TRBJ2-5, with 7 bases lining up with TRBD1. Germline assignment: CDR1 MDHEN and CDR2 SYDVKM. J gave up 4 bases and V 1 base, and 6 bases lay outside the gene matches. The CDR3 sequence is 15 residues long. The CDR3 loop reads CASSLSSTGPETQYF. The CDR3 nucleotides are TGTGCCAGCAGTTTATCATCGACAGGGCCAGAGACCCAGTACTTC. The variable domain in full, completed from reference TRBV28 and TRBJ2-5, reads DVKVTQSSRYLVKRTGEKVFLECVQDMDHENMFWYRQDPGLGLRLIYFSYDVKMKEKGDIPEGYSVSREKKERFSLILESASTNQTSMYLCASSLSSTGPETQYFGPGTRLLVL.

This clone has just one count. The CDR3 spells CASSRPSGSSYNEQFF. DNA for the CDR3: TGTGCCAGCAGCAGACCTAGCGGGAGCTCCTACAATGAGCAGTTCTTC. The chain carries TRBV7-2 and TRBJ2-1, with TRBD2 identical over 10 bases. The junction had 4 bases not matched to a gene; V was cut back by 5 bases and J by 0 bases. Germline CDR1 and CDR2: SGHTA and FQGNSA. The CDR3 spans 16 residues.

The J gene is TRBJ1-1, the V gene TRBV11-3; tentatively, D is TRBD1 (5 bases). The germline gives CDR1 SGHNT, CDR2 YENEEA. The CDR3 contains 15 residues. The ends were cut back, 2 bases at V and 7 bases at J, with 17 bases in the middle. The CDR3 protein is CASSLTEDLGGEAFF. CDR3 nucleotide sequence: TGTGCCAGCAGCTTAACGGAAGACCTCGGGGGTGAAGCTTTCTTT.

V and J are TRBV6-5 and TRBJ1-4; D not certain. The CDR3 has 13 residues. V was trimmed by 5 bases and J by 8 bases, leaving 12 bases between them. CDR1 and CDR2 (germline): MNHEY, SVGAGI. CDR3 residues: CASSTPGSEKLFF. Here the CDR3 DNA reads TGTGCCAGCAGTACCCCGGGGTCCGAAAAACTGTTTTTT.

Ten or more counts support this clone. V and J are TRBV10-2 and TRBJ2-3, with unresolved D. Germline CDR1 and CDR2: WSHSY and SAAADI. V was trimmed by 0 bases and J by 2 bases, leaving 9 bases between them. This CDR3 has 15 residues. The CDR3 nucleotides read TGCGCCAGCAGTGAGTCCCCCACCTACACAGATACGCAGTATTTT. Protein: CASSESPTYTDTQYF.

The rearrangement links TRBV30 to TRBJ2-2; 9 bases are shared with TRBD1. The ends lost 3 bases at V and 7 bases at J; junction bases unmatched: 12. The CDR3 has 16 amino acids. Germline V gene lookup returns CDR1 GTSNPN and CDR2 SVGIG (reference sequence). The CDR3 region has the DNA TGTGCCTGGAGGATCCCGGGACAGGGTTTCGTCGGGGAGCTGTTTTTT. This codes for CAWRIPGQGFVGELFF.

This rearrangement joins TRBV6-5 to TRBJ1-2, with no clear D. Germline CDR1 and CDR2: MNHEY and SVGAGI. V was clipped by 6 bases and J by 2 bases, with 10 bases between them. The CDR3 is 13 residues long. The CDR3 region is CASRFGVNYGYTF. CDR3 DNA: TGTGCCAGCAGATTCGGGGTCAACTATGGCTACACCTTC.

This clone was seen more than once but under ten times. The chain joins TRBV19 to TRBJ1-1; 8 bases align to TRBD1. Germline trimming cut 5 bases from V and 11 bases from J; bases unmatched to any gene: 13. The germline gives CDR1 LNHDA, CDR2 SQIVND (reference sequence). The CDR3 is 14 residues long. This chain's CDR3 is CASSPRSRGRPAFF. The CDR3 region has the DNA TGTGCCAGTAGTCCACGGTCCAGGGGGCGTCCCGCTTTCTTT. The full variable domain, in which reference TRBV19 and TRBJ1-1 provide the parts outside the CDR3, is DGGITQSPKYLFRKEGQNVTLSCEQNLNHDAMYWYRQDPGQGLRLIYYSQIVNDFQKGDIAEGYSVSREKKESFPLTVTSAQKNPTAFYLCASSPRSRGRPAFFGQGTRLTVV.

This chain connects TRBV19 to TRBJ2-1, with 7 bases fitting TRBD1. J gave up 0 bases and V 1 base, and 0 bases lay outside the gene matches. The CDR3 has 15 residues. The germline V gene has CDR1 LNHDA and CDR2 SQIVND (reference sequence). CDR3 in DNA: TGTGCCAGTAGTATAGGACAGGGCTCCTACAATGAGCAGTTCTTC. It codes for CASSIGQGSYNEQFF.

The chain carries TRBV3-1 (or the pseudogene TRBV3-2) and TRBJ1-2; D may be TRBD1 (5 bases). The germline gives CDR1 LGHDT, CDR2 YNNKEL (reference sequence). V lost 0 bases and J lost 6, with 14 bases in between. The CDR3 sequence is 15 residues long. As DNA, the CDR3 is TGTGCCAGCAGCCAAGATTGGGGAGGGGCTGATGGCTACACCTTC. This codes for CASSQDWGGADGYTF.

CDR3 DNA: TGTGCCAGCAGCCAAGAAATTGGGGGGAGGAGCACAGATACGCAGTATTTT. Translation: CASSQEIGGRSTDTQYF. This chain links TRBV14 with TRBJ2-3, with D possibly TRBD2 on 6 matching bases. The CDR3 has 17 residues. The V and J ends lost 0 bases and 0 bases respectively, with 13 bases between them. Germline values: CDR1 SGHDN, CDR2 FVKESK. Based on the CDR3 plus reference TRBV14 and TRBJ2-3, the full variable domain is EAGVTQFPSHSVIEKGQTVTLRCDPISGHDNLYWYRRVMGKEIKFLLHFVKESKQDESGMPNNRFLAERTGGTYSTLKVQPAELEDSGVYFCASSQEIGGRSTDTQYFGPGTRLTVL.

The J gene is TRBJ1-1, the V gene TRBV28, with TRBD1 matching 7 bases. Unmatched junction bases numbered 4, after V lost 3 bases and J lost 3 bases. The CDR3 extends over 14 amino acids. CDR1 is MDHEN and CDR2 is SYDVKM in the germline V gene. CDR3 DNA: TGTGCCAGCAGTTTCAGGGGGTATTACACTGAAGCTTTCTTT. This sequence encodes CASSFRGYYTEAFF. Based on the CDR3 plus reference TRBV28 and TRBJ1-1, the full variable domain is DVKVTQSSRYLVKRTGEKVFLECVQDMDHENMFWYRQDPGLGLRLIYFSYDVKMKEKGDIPEGYSVSREKKERFSLILESASTNQTSMYLCASSFRGYYTEAFFGQGTRLTVV.

This clone was counted between two and nine times. The chain links TRBV7-3 to TRBJ2-3, with D possibly matching TRBD1 (7 bases). The V gene's germline CDR1 is SGHTA and CDR2 FQGTGA. CDR3 size: 15 residues. Trimming stripped 4 bases from V and 5 bases from J, with 16 bases between. The CDR3 coding sequence is TGTGCCAGCAGCTCTACGCAGGGGGGCAAAGATACGCAGTATTTT. Translated, it gives CASSSTQGGKDTQYF.

The CDR3 loop reads CASSLAGGVGELFF. The CDR3 nucleotides read TGTGCCAGCAGTTTGGCGGGAGGGGTCGGGGAGCTGTTTTTT. V gene TRBV27 combines with J gene TRBJ2-2, with 9 bases aligning to TRBD2. J was trimmed by 7 bases and V by 3 bases; bases with no gene match: 3. CDR1 is MNHEY and CDR2 is SMNVEV in the germline V gene (reference sequence). The CDR3 is 14 amino acids.